The rows below give T cell receptor beta chains drawn from one sample of a study of shared clonotypes between healthy human individuals. Repertoires were generated with immunoSEQ multiplex PCR, while TCRdb's copy carries only in-frame clones and drops some. Altogether millions of clones are present, around 96% being singletons, with the ten largest covering roughly 1.1%. Sequencing input: naive CD8+ T cells sorted from blood. The receptors were sampled from a man younger than 35 in good health. The CDR3 runs from the conserved cysteine through the conserved F or W. Fields, in order: D gene, J gene, V gene, clone size, CDR3 protein, CDR3 DNA. The D gene is left open where the match is weak. Part of the rows lack a size; the others show once, few, many or a class for expanded clones.

>.|TRBJ2-5|TRBV9|.
CASSGGTETFQETQYF
TGTGCCAGCAGCGGCGGGACAGAAACCTTCCAAGAGACCCAGTACTTC
>.|TRBJ1-1|TRBV19|.
CASSIDSTYGAFF
TGTGCCAGTAGTATAGATTCCACATACGGAGCTTTCTTT
>.|TRBJ2-5|TRBV10-3|few
CAIGEETQYF
TGTGCCATCGGGGAAGAGACCCAGTACTTC
>TRBD2|TRBJ2-7|TRBV27|.
CASSRGASGGGVEQYF
TGTGCCAGCAGTCGCGGCGCTAGCGGGGGCGGGGTCGAGCAGTACTTC
>.|TRBJ2-6|TRBV12-5|.
CASGLTRQVSDSGANVLTF
TGTGCTAGTGGTCTTACCCGACAGGTCTCCGACTCTGGGGCCAACGTCCTGACTTTC
>.|TRBJ1-4|TRBV9|.
CASSVDPIGARDEKLFF
TGTGCCAGCAGCGTAGACCCAATTGGGGCTCGGGATGAAAAACTGTTTTTT
>.|TRBJ2-7|TRBV4-2|.
CASSQDLGAVYEQYF
TGTGCCAGCAGCCAAGATCTGGGGGCCGTCTACGAGCAGTACTTC
>.|TRBJ2-2|TRBV4-1|.
CASSQELGGLPISTGELFF
TGCGCCAGCAGCCAAGAATTAGGGGGACTACCCATTTCCACCGGGGAGCTGTTTTTT
>.|TRBJ2-7|TRBV6-1|once
CASRWTTYEQYF
TGTGCCAGCCGATGGACAACCTACGAGCAGTACTTC
>TRBD1|TRBJ2-4|TRBV25-1|.
CASSVGTGGIQYF
TGTGCCAGCAGTGTTGGGACAGGAGGGATTCAGTACTTC